The rows below give T cell receptor beta chains drawn from one sample of a study of shared clonotypes between healthy human individuals. Sequencing used immunoSEQ multiplex PCR; TCRdb keeps in-frame clones, though not all of them. The sample includes about half a million clones, almost 80% of them seen just once. Specimen: PBMCs. These receptors originate from a middle-aged woman in good health. Some clones in this sample may be carry-over from other donors' samples. CDR3s include the opening cysteine and the closing phenylalanine or tryptophan. Fields, in order: V gene, CDR3 protein.

v_call: TRBV2; cdr3_aa: CAVVAFGYTF
v_call: TRBV6-4; cdr3_aa: CASSKVDNTEAFF
v_call: TRBV30; cdr3_aa: CAWSVSPDTQYF
v_call: TRBV7-9; cdr3_aa: CASSFVNTGELFF
v_call: TRBV15; cdr3_aa: CATRELGGRAKNIQYF
v_call: TRBV6-6; cdr3_aa: CASRGDSFSYNSPLHF
v_call: TRBV20-1; cdr3_aa: CSAVWNEQFF
v_call: TRBV4-3; cdr3_aa: CASSQGLGQGRYGYTF
v_call: TRBV4-2; cdr3_aa: CASSRGQGRGRSEKLFF
v_call: TRBV4-1; cdr3_aa: CASSQPENYEQYF
v_call: TRBV11-2; cdr3_aa: CASSLRGTNTGELFF
v_call: TRBV6-5; cdr3_aa: CASSSPMRSSNYGYTF
v_call: TRBV7-8; cdr3_aa: CASSLDGTSGNYEQYF
v_call: TRBV18; cdr3_aa: CASSPPGGQGHTGELFF
v_call: TRBV7-9; cdr3_aa: CASSLDGTKSEKLFF
v_call: TRBV6-5; cdr3_aa: CASSRPGGWQYF
v_call: TRBV28; cdr3_aa: CASRADGNQPQHF
v_call: TRBV5-1; cdr3_aa: CASSSGTQETQYF